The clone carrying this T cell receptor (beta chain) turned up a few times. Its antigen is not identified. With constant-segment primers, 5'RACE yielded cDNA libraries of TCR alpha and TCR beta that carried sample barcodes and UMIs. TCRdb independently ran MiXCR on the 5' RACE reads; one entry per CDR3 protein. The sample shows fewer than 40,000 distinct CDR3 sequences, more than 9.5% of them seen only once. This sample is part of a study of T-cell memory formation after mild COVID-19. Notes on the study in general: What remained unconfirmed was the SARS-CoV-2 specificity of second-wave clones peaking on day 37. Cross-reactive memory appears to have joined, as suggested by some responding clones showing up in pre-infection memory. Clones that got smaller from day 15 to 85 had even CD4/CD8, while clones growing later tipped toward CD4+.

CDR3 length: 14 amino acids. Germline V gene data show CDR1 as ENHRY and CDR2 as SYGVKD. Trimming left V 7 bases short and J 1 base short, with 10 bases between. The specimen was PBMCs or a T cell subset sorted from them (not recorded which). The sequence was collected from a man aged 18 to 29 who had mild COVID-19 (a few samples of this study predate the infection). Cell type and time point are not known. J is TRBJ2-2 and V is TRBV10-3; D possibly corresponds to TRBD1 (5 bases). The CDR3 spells CAIKGAWNTGELFF. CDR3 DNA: TGTGCCATCAAAGGGGCGTGGAACACCGGGGAGCTGTTTTTT.